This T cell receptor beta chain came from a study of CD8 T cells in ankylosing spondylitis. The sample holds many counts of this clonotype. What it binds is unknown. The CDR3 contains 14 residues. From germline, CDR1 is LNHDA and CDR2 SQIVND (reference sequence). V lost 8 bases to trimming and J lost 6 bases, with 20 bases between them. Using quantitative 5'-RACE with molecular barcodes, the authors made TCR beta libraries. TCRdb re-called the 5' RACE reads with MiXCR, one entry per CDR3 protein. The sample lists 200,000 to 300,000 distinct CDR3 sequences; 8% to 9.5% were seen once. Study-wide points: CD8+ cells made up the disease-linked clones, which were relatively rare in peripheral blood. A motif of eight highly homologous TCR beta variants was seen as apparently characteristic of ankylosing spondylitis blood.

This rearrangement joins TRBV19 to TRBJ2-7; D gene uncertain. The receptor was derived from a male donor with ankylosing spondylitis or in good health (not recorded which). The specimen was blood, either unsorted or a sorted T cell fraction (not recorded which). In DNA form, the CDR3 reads TGTGCCAGTGGGCCCCTAAATGTGTTAGGCGAGCAGTACTTC. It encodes CASGPLNVLGEQYF.